One and the same sample provided the 20 T cell receptor beta chains below, sequenced in a study of PD-1 blockade in mismatch repair-deficient tumors (dated by TCRdb to about 2017). The intended sense of this specimen's time point label: approximately 10-day in vitro stimulation with candidate neoantigen peptide 5. The antigens of these receptors remain unknown. Receptor amplification or capture employed the immunoSEQ multiplex PCR assay. TCRdb stores this immuneACCESS table with in-frame sequences only. Part of the clones is absent; in the studies checked, under half of the shortfall reflects unresolved V genes, and no reason is known for the rest. The sample table lists over 13,000 clones, approximately 80% of them with a count of one. The ten largest clonotypes hold approximately 11% of the sample. The sample here was cells cultured in vitro, taken from a patient treated with pembrolizumab. The receptors here all came from an adult with mismatch repair-deficient cancer.

The chain is built from TRBV5-1 and TRBJ2-3, with 8 bases that match TRBD2. Germline CDR1 is SGHRS and CDR2 is YFSETQ. There are 15 residues in the CDR3. The junction had 1 base not matched to a gene; V was cut back by 0 bases and J by 1 base. CDR3 sequence reads: CASSLDGRGTDTQYF. DNA of the CDR3: TGCGCCAGCAGCTTGGACGGGAGGGGCACAGATACGCAGTATTTT.

V and J are TRBV5-1 and TRBJ2-1, with 9 bases fitting TRBD1. The CDR3 length is 15 residues. CDR1 is SGHRS and CDR2 is YFSETQ in the germline V gene. Trimming took 4 bases from V and 9 from J; bases not matched to a gene: 11. Here the CDR3 reads CASSIPGQGKAEQFF. The CDR3 coding sequence is TGCGCCAGCAGCATACCGGGACAGGGTAAGGCTGAGCAGTTCTTC.

The chain carries TRBV5-1 and TRBJ2-2; tentatively, D is TRBD1 or TRBD2 (5 bases each). The CDR3 extends over 16 amino acids. Germline values: CDR1 SGHRS, CDR2 YFSETQ. V lost 0 bases and J lost 6, with 15 bases in between. The CDR3 DNA is TGCGCCAGCAGCTTGGAACTCCCGGTGGGGGCCGGGGAGCTGTTTTTT. Its protein is CASSLELPVGAGELFF.

The chain has TRBV5-1 and TRBJ2-3; 13 bases are a match to TRBD2. The trim removed 2 bases at V and 6 bases at J, leaving 6 bases unmatched. The CDR3 loop spans 16 amino acids. Germline values: CDR1 SGHRS, CDR2 YFSETQ. CDR3 sequence: CASSFSGTSGADTQYF. As DNA, the CDR3 is TGCGCCAGCAGCTTCTCCGGGACTAGCGGGGCGGATACGCAGTATTTT.

This clone was observed once. The chain links TRBV27 to TRBJ1-2, with unresolved D. In germline, CDR1 is MNHEY, CDR2 SMNVEV (reference sequence). The CDR3 extends over 13 amino acids. Trimming stripped 2 bases from V and 2 bases from J, with 6 bases between. Written as DNA, the CDR3 is TGTGCCAGCAGTTTAAGTCCCAACTATGGCTACACCTTC. It yields the protein CASSLSPNYGYTF.

The chain joins TRBV14 to TRBJ1-1, with 8 bases lining up with TRBD1. The CDR3 totals 15 residues. V lost 3 bases and J lost 1; bases outside the gene matches: 4. Germline assignment: CDR1 SGHDN and CDR2 FVKESK. The CDR3 loop reads CASSQPGQGNTEAFF. The DNA for the CDR3 is TGTGCCAGCAGCCAGCCCGGACAGGGGAACACTGAAGCTTTCTTT. Looking up the rest from reference TRBV14 and TRBJ1-1 gives the full variable domain: EAGVTQFPSHSVIEKGQTVTLRCDPISGHDNLYWYRRVMGKEIKFLLHFVKESKQDESGMPNNRFLAERTGGTYSTLKVQPAELEDSGVYFCASSQPGQGNTEAFFGQGTRLTVV.

This sequence joins TRBV25-1 and TRBJ2-5; D possibly corresponds to TRBD2 (7 bases). Germline assignment: CDR1 MGHDK and CDR2 SYGVNS. The CDR3 has 13 amino acids. The V gene lost 6 bases and the J gene lost 4 bases, with 12 bases spanning the gap. The CDR3 sequence: CASSKRGGETQYF. The CDR3 DNA sequence: TGTGCCAGCAGCAAAAGGGGGGGAGAGACCCAGTACTTC.

J is TRBJ2-2 and V is TRBV19, with TRBD2 identical over 11 bases. CDR3 size: 17 residues. Losses at the gene ends were 5 bases for V and 0 bases for J; bases not matched to a gene: 5. CDR1 is LNHDA, CDR2 SQIVND, per germline (reference sequence). For the CDR3, the DNA is TGTGCCAGTAGTTCTTCGGGACTAGCGGCGAACACCGGGGAGCTGTTTTTT. It is translated as CASSSSGLAANTGELFF.

The chain is built from TRBV28 and TRBJ1-6, with TRBD1 matching 8 bases. V lost 7 bases, J lost 9 bases, and 17 bases stayed unmatched. CDR1 MDHEN and CDR2 SYDVKM come from the germline V gene. The CDR3 is 17 amino acids. The CDR3 nucleotides read TGTGCCAGCAATCCTCTCATCGGGGGGACAGGTACTTCACCCCTCCACTTT. Residues: CASNPLIGGTGTSPLHF.

The chain links TRBV4-1 to TRBJ2-1, with 10 bases that match TRBD2. From germline, CDR1 is MGHRA and CDR2 YSYEKL. V trimming: 4 bases; J trimming: 5 bases; junction bases outside the gene matches: 8. The CDR3 covers 16 residues. The CDR3 nucleotides are TGCGCCAGCAGCCTCCATTACCTAGCGGGAGACAATGAGCAGTTCTTC. Protein sequence: CASSLHYLAGDNEQFF.

This clone appeared a single time. The chain joins TRBV6-1 to TRBJ2-2; 11 bases are shared with TRBD1. The length of the CDR3 is 14 residues. Germline V gives CDR1 MNHNS, CDR2 SASEGT. The trim removed 11 bases at V and 4 bases at J, leaving 6 bases unmatched. For the CDR3, the DNA is TGTGCCGTGCCCGGGACAGGGGGCACCGGGGAGCTGTTTTTT. It encodes CAVPGTGGTGELFF.

J is TRBJ1-2 and V is TRBV29-1; D is possibly TRBD1 (5 bases). V lost 5 bases and J 3 bases, leaving 10 bases between the germline ends. The CDR3 is made up of 12 amino acids. Germline lookup yields CDR1 SQVTM and CDR2 ANQGSEA. The CDR3 bases are TGCAGCGTTCTGGACAAGTACTATGGCTACACCTTC. As protein: CSVLDKYYGYTF.

In DNA, the CDR3 is TGCGCCAGCAGCCAAGATGGGGGGGTTGGTACTAGGTTCTACCAAGAGACCCAGTACTTC. Encoded protein: CASSQDGGVGTRFYQETQYF. V is TRBV4-1 and J is TRBJ2-5, with 7 bases matching TRBD2. The junction had 16 bases not matched to a gene; V was cut back by 0 bases and J by 0 bases. The CDR3 is made up of 20 amino acids. Germline V gene data show CDR1 as MGHRA and CDR2 as YSYEKL.

This sequence joins TRBV5-1 and TRBJ2-2, with D tentatively TRBD2 (6 bases). The CDR3 contains 17 residues. Between the trimmed V and J ends, which lost 1 base and 6 bases, there was a span of 19 bases. The germline gives CDR1 SGHRS, CDR2 YFSETQ. For the CDR3, the DNA is TGCGCCAGCAGCTTGCAAAGTCGACTAGTTATTGCCGGGGAGCTGTTTTTT. Translated, it gives CASSLQSRLVIAGELFF.

V gene TRBV9 combines with J gene TRBJ2-2; 8 positions agree with TRBD2. J lost 3 bases, V lost 3 bases, and 4 bases had no gene match. CDR3 length equals 15 residues. Germline V gives CDR1 SGDLS, CDR2 YYNGEE. As DNA, the CDR3 is TGTGCCAGCAGCGAAACTAGCGGACACACCGGGGAGCTGTTTTTT. It codes for CASSETSGHTGELFF.

The chain joins TRBV5-4 to TRBJ2-7; TRBD2 matches at 10 bases. Unmatched junction bases numbered 4, after V lost 2 bases and J lost 2 bases. There are 15 residues in the CDR3. Looked up from germline, CDR1 is SGHNT and CDR2 is YYREEE (reference sequence). CDR3 sequence (DNA): TGTGCCAGCAGCTTTAGTAGCGGGGGGACCTACGAGCAGTACTTC. Translating it yields CASSFSSGGTYEQYF.

The V call is TRBV5-1, the J call TRBJ2-7, with 12 bases identical to TRBD2. Germline lookup yields CDR1 SGHRS and CDR2 YFSETQ. V lost 2 bases to trimming and J lost 6 bases; unmatched junction nucleotides: 6. This CDR3 has 15 residues. This chain's CDR3 is CASSFRLAGVGEQYF. CDR3 DNA sequence: TGCGCCAGCAGCTTTAGACTAGCGGGAGTGGGCGAGCAGTACTTC.

The rearrangement joins TRBV19 to TRBJ1-1; D unclear. This CDR3 region has 13 residues. V was trimmed by 0 bases and J by 1 base, leaving 3 bases between them. Germline V gene sequence: CDR1 LNHDA, CDR2 SQIVND (reference sequence). This CDR3 reads CASSIDRNTEAFF. The CDR3, as DNA: TGTGCCAGTAGTATAGACAGGAACACTGAAGCTTTCTTT.

The chain couples TRBV7-2 to TRBJ1-4, with unresolved D. This CDR3 spans 15 amino acids. Trimming stripped 0 bases from V and 3 bases from J, with 8 bases between. Germline CDR1 is SGHTA and CDR2 is FQGNSA. CDR3 sequence: CASSLAGGANEKLFF. The CDR3 bases are TGTGCCAGCAGCTTAGCGGGTGGCGCTAATGAAAAACTGTTTTTT.

CDR3 residues: CASSYPRRGILFF. The DNA of the CDR3 is TGTGCCAGCAGTTACCCTCGTAGGGGGATTTTATTTTTT. The chain combines TRBV6-7 with TRBJ1-4; a possible D gene is TRBD1 (6 bases). TRBV6-7 is filed as an ORF, its function uncertain. V lost 2 bases to trimming and J lost 17 bases, with 18 bases between them. CDR3 length: 13 amino acids.